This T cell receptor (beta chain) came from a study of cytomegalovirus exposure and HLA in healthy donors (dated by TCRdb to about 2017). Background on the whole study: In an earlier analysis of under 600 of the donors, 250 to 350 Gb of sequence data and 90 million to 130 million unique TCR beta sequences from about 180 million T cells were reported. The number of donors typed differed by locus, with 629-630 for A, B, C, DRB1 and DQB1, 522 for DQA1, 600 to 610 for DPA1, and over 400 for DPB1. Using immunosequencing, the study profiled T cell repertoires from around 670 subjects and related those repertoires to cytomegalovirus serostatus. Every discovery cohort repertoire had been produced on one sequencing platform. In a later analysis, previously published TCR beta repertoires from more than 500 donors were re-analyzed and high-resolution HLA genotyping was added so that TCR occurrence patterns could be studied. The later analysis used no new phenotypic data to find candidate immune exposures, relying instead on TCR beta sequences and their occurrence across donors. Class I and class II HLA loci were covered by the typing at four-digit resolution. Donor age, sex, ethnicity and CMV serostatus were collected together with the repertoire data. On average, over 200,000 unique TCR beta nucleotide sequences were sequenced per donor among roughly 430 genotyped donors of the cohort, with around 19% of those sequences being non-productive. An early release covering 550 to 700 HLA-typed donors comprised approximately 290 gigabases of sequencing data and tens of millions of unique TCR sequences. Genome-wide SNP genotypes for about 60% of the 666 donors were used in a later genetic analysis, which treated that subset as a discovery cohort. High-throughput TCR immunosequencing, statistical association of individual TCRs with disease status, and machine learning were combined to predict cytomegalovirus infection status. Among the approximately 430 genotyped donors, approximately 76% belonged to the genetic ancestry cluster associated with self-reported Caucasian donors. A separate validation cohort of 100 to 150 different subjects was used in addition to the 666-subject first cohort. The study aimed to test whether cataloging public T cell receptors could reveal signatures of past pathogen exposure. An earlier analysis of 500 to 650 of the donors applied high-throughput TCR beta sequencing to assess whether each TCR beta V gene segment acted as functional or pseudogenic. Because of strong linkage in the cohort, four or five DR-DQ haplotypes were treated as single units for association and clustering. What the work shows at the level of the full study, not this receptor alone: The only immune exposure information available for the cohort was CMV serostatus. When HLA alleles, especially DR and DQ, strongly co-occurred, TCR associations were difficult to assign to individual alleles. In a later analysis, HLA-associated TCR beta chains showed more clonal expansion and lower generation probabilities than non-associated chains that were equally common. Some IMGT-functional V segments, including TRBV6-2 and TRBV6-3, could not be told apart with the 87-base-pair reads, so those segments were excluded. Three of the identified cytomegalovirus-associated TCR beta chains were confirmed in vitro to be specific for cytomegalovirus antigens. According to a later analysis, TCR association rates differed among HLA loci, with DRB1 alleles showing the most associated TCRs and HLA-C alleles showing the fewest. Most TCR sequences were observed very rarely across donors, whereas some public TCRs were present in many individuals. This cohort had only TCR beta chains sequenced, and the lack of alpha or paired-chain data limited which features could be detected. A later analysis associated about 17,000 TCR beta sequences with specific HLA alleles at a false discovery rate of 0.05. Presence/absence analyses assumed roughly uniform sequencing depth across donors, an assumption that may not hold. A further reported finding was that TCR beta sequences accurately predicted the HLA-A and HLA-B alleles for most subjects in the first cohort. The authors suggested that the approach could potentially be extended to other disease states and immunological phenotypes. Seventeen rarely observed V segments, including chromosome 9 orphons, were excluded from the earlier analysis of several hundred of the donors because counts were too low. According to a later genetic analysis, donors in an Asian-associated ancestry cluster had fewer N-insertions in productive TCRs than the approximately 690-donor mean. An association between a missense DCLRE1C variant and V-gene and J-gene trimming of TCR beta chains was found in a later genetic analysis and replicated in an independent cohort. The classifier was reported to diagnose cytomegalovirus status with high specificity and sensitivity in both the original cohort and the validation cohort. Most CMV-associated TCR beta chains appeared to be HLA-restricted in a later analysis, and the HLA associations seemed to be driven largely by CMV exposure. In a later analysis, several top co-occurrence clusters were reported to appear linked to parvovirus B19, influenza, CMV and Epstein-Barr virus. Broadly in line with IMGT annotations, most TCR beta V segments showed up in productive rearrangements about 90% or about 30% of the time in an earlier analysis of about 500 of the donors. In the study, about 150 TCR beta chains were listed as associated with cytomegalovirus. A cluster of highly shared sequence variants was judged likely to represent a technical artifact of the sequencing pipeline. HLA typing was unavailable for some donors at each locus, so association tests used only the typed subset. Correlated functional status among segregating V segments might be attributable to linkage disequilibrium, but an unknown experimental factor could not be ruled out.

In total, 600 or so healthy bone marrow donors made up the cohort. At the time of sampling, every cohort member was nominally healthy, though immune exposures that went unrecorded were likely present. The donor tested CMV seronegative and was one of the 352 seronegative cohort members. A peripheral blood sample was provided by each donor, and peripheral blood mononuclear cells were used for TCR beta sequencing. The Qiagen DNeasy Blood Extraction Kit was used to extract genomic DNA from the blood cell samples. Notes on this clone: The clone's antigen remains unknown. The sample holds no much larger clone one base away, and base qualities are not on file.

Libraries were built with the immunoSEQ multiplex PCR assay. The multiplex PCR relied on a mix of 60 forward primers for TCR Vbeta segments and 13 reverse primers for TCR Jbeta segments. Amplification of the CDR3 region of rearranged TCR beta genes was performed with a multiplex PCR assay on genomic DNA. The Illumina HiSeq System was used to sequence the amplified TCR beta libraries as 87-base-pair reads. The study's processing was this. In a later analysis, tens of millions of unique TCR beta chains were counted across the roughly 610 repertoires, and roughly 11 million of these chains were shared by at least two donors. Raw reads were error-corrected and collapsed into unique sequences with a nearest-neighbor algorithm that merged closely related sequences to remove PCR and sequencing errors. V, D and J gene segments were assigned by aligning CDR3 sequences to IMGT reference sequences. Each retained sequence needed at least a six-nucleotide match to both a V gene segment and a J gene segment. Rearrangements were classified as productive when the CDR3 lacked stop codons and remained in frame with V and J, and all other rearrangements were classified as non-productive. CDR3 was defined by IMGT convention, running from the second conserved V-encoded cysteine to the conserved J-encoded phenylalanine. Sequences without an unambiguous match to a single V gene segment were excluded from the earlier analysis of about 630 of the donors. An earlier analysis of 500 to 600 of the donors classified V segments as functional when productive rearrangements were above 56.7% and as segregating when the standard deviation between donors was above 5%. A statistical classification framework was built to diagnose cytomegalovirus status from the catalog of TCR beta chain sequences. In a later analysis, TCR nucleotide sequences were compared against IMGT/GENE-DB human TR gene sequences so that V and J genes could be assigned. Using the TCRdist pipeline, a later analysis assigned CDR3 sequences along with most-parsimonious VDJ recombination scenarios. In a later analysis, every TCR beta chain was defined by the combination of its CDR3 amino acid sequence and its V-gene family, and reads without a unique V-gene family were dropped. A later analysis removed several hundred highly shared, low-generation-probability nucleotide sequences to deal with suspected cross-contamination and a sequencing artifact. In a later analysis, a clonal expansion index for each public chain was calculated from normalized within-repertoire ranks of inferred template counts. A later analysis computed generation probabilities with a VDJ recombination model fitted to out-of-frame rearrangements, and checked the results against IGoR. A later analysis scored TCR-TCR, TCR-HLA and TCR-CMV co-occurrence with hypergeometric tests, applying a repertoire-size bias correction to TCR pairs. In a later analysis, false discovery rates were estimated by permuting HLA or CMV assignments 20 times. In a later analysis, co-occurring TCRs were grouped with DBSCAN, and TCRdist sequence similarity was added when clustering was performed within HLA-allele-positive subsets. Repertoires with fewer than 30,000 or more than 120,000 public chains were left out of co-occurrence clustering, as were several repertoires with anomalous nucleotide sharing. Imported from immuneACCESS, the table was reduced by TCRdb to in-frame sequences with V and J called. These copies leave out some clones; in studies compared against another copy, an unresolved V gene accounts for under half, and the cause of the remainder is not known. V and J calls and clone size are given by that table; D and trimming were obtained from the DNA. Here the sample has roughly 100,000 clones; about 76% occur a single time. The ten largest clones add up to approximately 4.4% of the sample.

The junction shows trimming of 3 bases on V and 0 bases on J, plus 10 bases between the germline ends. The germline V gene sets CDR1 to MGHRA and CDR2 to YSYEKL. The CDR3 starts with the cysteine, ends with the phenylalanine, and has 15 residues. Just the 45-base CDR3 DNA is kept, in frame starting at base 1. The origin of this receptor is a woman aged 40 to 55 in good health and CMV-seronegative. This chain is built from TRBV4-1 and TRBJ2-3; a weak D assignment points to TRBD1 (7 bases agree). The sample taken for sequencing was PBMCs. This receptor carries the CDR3 CASSQPGGSTDTQYF. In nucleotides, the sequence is TGCGCCAGCAGCCAGCCAGGGGGGAGCACAGATACGCAGTATTTT.